These 12 T cell receptor beta chains were all obtained from the same sample, sequenced in a study of blood T cell repertoires in COVID-19. Profiled with immunoSEQ multiplex PCR; TCRdb holds only in-frame clones, not every one. There are approximately 60,000 clones in the sample; about 90% occur only once, and more than 20% lies in the top ten. Material for sequencing was peripheral blood. These receptors were obtained from a woman older than 75 with COVID-19, enrolled during active disease.

The rearrangement links TRBV5-1 to TRBJ2-2; 7 bases align to TRBD1. J gave up 4 bases and V 3 bases, and 12 bases lay outside the gene matches. The CDR3 has 17 residues. CDR1 is SGHRS and CDR2 is YFSETQ in the germline V gene. CDR3 sequence: CASSSSPRGLGTGELFF. The CDR3 nucleotides are TGCGCCAGCAGCTCCAGTCCTAGGGGGCTCGGCACCGGGGAGCTGTTTTTT.

This clone was counted a single time. The V gene is TRBV30, the J gene TRBJ2-1; TRBD1 matches at 7 bases. CDR3 size: 11 residues. V dropped 8 bases and J dropped 8; count of bases not matched to a gene: 6. Germline V gives CDR1 GTSNPN, CDR2 SVGIG (reference sequence). CDR3 protein: CAGTGAHEQFF. The CDR3, as DNA: TGTGCCGGAACAGGGGCACATGAGCAGTTCTTC.

The CDR3 DNA sequence: TGTGCCAGCAGTTCCCGGGGGAGGGGCACTAACTATGGCTACACCTTC. This encodes CASSSRGRGTNYGYTF. The rearrangement uses TRBV6-6 and TRBJ1-2; weak D call: TRBD1 (5 bases). The CDR3 is 16 residues long. Deletions cut 4 bases from V and 0 bases from J, with 15 bases between. Germline-derived CDR1 and CDR2 are MNHNY and SVGAGI (reference sequence).

This chain uses TRBV4-2 with TRBJ2-7, with D perhaps matching TRBD2 (6 bases). Trimming pared 1 base from V and 6 bases from J, leaving 16 bases between. Germline V gene lookup returns CDR1 LGHNA and CDR2 YNFKEQ. There are 15 residues in the CDR3. Here the CDR3 DNA reads TGTGCCAGCAGCCAAGTCTCGGGACTTGTAACCGAGCAGTACTTC. Its translation: CASSQVSGLVTEQYF.

V gene TRBV15 combines with J gene TRBJ2-5, with TRBD2 identical over 7 bases. Germline values: CDR1 LNHNV, CDR2 YYDKDF (reference sequence). CDR3 length: 14 residues. J lost 6 bases, V lost 5 bases, and 9 bases had no gene match. The CDR3 here is CATSEGGGRKTQYF. DNA of the CDR3: TGTGCCACCAGCGAGGGCGGGGGAAGGAAGACCCAGTACTTC.

The V and J genes are TRBV6-5 and TRBJ2-7; D not certain. The germline CDR1 and CDR2 sequences are MNHEY and SVGAGI. The V and J ends lost 4 bases and 4 bases respectively, with 5 bases between them. CDR3 length equals 11 residues. The CDR3 spells CASSSTYEQYF. CDR3 nucleotide sequence: TGTGCCAGCAGTTCTACGTACGAGCAGTACTTC.

V and J are TRBV18 and TRBJ2-1; 12 nucleotides align to TRBD2. The J segment lost 5 bases and the V segment lost 4 bases, leaving 6 bases of the junction unmatched. The CDR3 has 16 residues. Germline V gene data show CDR1 as KGHSH and CDR2 as LQKENI. This chain's CDR3 is CASSLLAGGPDNEQFF. Here the CDR3 DNA reads TGTGCCAGCTCACTCCTAGCGGGGGGGCCTGACAATGAGCAGTTCTTC. The full variable domain, completed using reference TRBV18 and TRBJ2-1, is NAGVMQNPRHLVRRRGQEARLRCSPMKGHSHVYWYRQLPEEGLKFMVYLQKENIIDESGMPKERFSAEFPKEGPSILRIQQVVRGDSAAYFCASSLLAGGPDNEQFFGPGTRLTVL.

The chain recombines TRBV6-2 or TRBV6-3 with TRBJ1-2; unclear D gene. Germline CDR1 reads MNHEY; CDR2 reads SVGEGT. The ends were cut back, 5 bases at V and 7 bases at J, with 14 bases in the middle. The CDR3 runs to 13 residues. The CDR3 region has the DNA TGTGCCAGCAGTCCACCCGACTTGGCTGGCTACACCTTC. Encoded protein: CASSPPDLAGYTF.

The chain couples TRBV2 to TRBJ2-1, with TRBD1 matching 7 bases. CDR1 and CDR2 (germline): SNHLY, FYNNEI. The CDR3 extends over 16 amino acids. The V and J ends lost 7 bases and 3 bases, in that order; junction bases with no gene match: 12. For the CDR3, the DNA is TGTGCCAGCACCCGAGGGGACAGCGGACTCTACAATGAGCAGTTCTTC. Amino acid sequence: CASTRGDSGLYNEQFF. Drawing the rest from reference TRBV2 and TRBJ2-1, the complete variable domain is EPEVTQTPSHQVTQMGQEVILRCVPISNHLYFYWYRQILGQKVEFLVSFYNNEISEKSEIFDDQFSVERPDGSNFTLKIRSTKLEDSAMYFCASTRGDSGLYNEQFFGPGTRLTVL.

The chain couples TRBV6-5 to TRBJ1-2, with D unresolved. Germline CDR1 reads MNHEY; CDR2 reads SVGAGI. CDR3 length: 12 residues. V lost 5 bases and J lost 4, with 8 bases in between. DNA of the CDR3: TGTGCCAGCAGTATCCGGGGCTATGGCTACACCTTC. Translated, it gives CASSIRGYGYTF.

V usage is TRBV3-1 (or the pseudogene TRBV3-2) and J usage is TRBJ1-1, with 8 bases identical to TRBD1. Germline V lookup: CDR1 LGHDT, CDR2 YNNKEL (reference sequence). V lost 2 bases, J lost 5 bases, and 4 bases stayed unmatched. This CDR3 has 14 amino acids. CDR3 in amino acids: CASSQQGAGTEAFF. The CDR3 DNA reads as TGTGCCAGCAGCCAACAGGGGGCAGGGACTGAAGCTTTCTTT.

This clone turned up a few times. The V and J genes are TRBV7-2 and TRBJ1-5; TRBD1 matches at 9 bases. The CDR3 extends over 18 amino acids. V lost 3 bases, J lost 2 bases, and 11 bases stayed unmatched. Germline values: CDR1 SGHTA, CDR2 FQGNSA. DNA of the CDR3: TGTGCCAGCAGCTTCCAGGACAGGGGCCAGTTGGGCAATCAGCCCCAGCATTTT. Amino acid sequence: CASSFQDRGQLGNQPQHF.